This TCR beta chain is from a study of T cells in Graves' hyperthyroidism and ophthalmopathy. Study background: Upon initial diagnosis and before any treatment, peripheral blood was collected.

Overall study results and limits: Most clonotypes that expanded in the thyroid above 0.001 also showed up in blood.

Germline CDR1 is MNHEY and CDR2 is SVGEGT. Trimming took 5 bases from V and 6 from J, leaving 22 bases between them. The CDR3 consists of 16 residues. This clonotype occurred many times. The antigen is not known. Diagnoses rested on clinical symptoms, serum thyroxine and TRAb, thyroid ultrasound and orbital computed tomography. Cells are PBMCs isolated from about 10 ml of fresh blood. TCR beta CDR3 region amplification was performed from RNA transcripts. In the first-round RT-PCR of the TCR CDR3, the HTBI primer set was used. TCRdb called the multiplex PCR reads again in MiXCR, with one record for every CDR3 protein. Among around 520,000 distinct CDR3 sequences listed, approximately 24% were seen once.

The sequencing input was blood. The origin of this receptor is a woman in her thirties with Graves' ophthalmopathy. The rearrangement links TRBV6-2 or TRBV6-3 to TRBJ1-2; D is possibly TRBD1 (6 bases). The CDR3 loop reads CASSLRDRDTAHGYTF. The CDR3 DNA sequence: TGTGCCAGCAGTCTTCGAGACCGGGACACGGCCCATGGCTACACCTTC.